Below, 11 T cell receptor beta chains from the same sample are listed, as sequenced in a study of T-cell memory formation after mild COVID-19. TCRdb reprocessed the 5' RACE reads with MiXCR, giving one entry per CDR3 protein. The sample carries about 81,000 distinct CDR3 sequences, 25% recorded once. The sample was PBMCs or a T cell subset sorted from them (not recorded which). These receptors originate from a man aged 18 to 30 who had mild COVID-19 (a few samples of this study predate the infection). Cell type and time point are not known.

This rearrangement joins TRBV9 to TRBJ1-5; D gene ambiguous. The CDR3 spans 14 residues. The germline V and J ends were trimmed by 4 bases and 3 bases, with 11 bases remaining between them. Looked up from germline, CDR1 is SGDLS and CDR2 is YYNGEE. DNA of the CDR3: TGTGCCAGCAGCCCTGCCAGACCCAATCAGCCCCAGCATTTT. Its protein is CASSPARPNQPQHF. Based on the CDR3 plus reference TRBV9 and TRBJ1-5, the full variable domain is DSGVTQTPKHLITATGQRVTLRCSPRSGDLSVYWYQQSLDQGLQFLIQYYNGEERAKGNILERFSAQQFPDLHSELNLSSLELGDSALYFCASSPARPNQPQHFGDGTRLSIL.

This clonotype was observed a few times. The rearrangement uses TRBV7-9 and TRBJ2-7, with 8 positions matching TRBD1. Looked up from germline, CDR1 is SEHNR and CDR2 is FQNEAQ (reference sequence). V trimming: 4 bases; J trimming: 0 bases; junction bases outside the gene matches: 5. This CDR3 contains 15 residues. CDR3 residues: CASSSLTGASYEQYF. In DNA form, the CDR3 reads TGTGCCAGCAGCTCCTTGACAGGGGCCTCCTACGAGCAGTACTTC.

This clonotype turned up a few times. CDR3 amino acids: CASSQGGGREQFF. The CDR3 DNA reads as TGTGCCAGCAGCCAAGGAGGGGGCCGGGAGCAGTTCTTC. The genes are TRBV7-7 and TRBJ2-1; tentative D call: TRBD1 (7 bases). The CDR3 runs to 13 residues. V was shortened by 5 bases and J by 10 bases, with 15 bases between the two germline ends. CDR1 is SSHAT, CDR2 FNYEAQ, per germline (reference sequence). The variable domain in full, with the rest retrieved from reference TRBV7-7 and TRBJ2-1, is GAGVSQSPRYKVTKRGQDVTLRCDPISSHATLYWYQQALGQGPEFLTYFNYEAQPDKSGLPSDRFSAERPEGSISTLTIQRTEQRDSAMYRCASSQGGGREQFFGPGTRLTVL.

Turning to this clonotype: One end of the junction is discordant with germline, which a read error may explain. The DNA for the CDR3 is TGTGCCAGCAGTTTAACAGGGCGTTTCTTC. Its protein is CASSLTGRFF. The V gene is TRBV6-5, the J gene TRBJ1-2, with D possibly TRBD1 on 6 matching bases. The germline gives CDR1 MNHEY, CDR2 SVGAGI. CDR3 length: 10 amino acids.

This clonotype was detected a few times. The chain employs TRBV7-9 and TRBJ2-1, with 10 bases that match TRBD2. CDR3 length: 16 residues. CDR1 and CDR2 from the germline V gene are SEHNR and FQNEAQ (reference sequence). V lost 5 bases and J lost 6; bases outside the gene matches: 10. CDR3 protein: CASSTPRGTSANEQFF. CDR3 bases: TGTGCCAGCAGCACCCCCCGGGGGACTAGCGCCAATGAGCAGTTCTTC.

This clonotype was seen once. The chain joins TRBV13 to TRBJ2-3, with D perhaps matching TRBD1 or TRBD2 (5 bases each). Germline values: CDR1 PRHDT, CDR2 FYEKMQ (reference sequence). The CDR3 is 14 residues long. Trimming shortened V by 1 base and J by 6 bases, and 11 bases separated the two germline ends. The CDR3 protein is CASSLETGGDTQYF. DNA for the CDR3: TGTGCCAGCAGCTTAGAAACAGGCGGGGATACGCAGTATTTT.

This clonotype was observed a handful of times. The chain joins TRBV7-9 to TRBJ2-6; a weak D match, TRBD1 (6 bases). CDR1 is SEHNR and CDR2 is FQNEAQ in the germline V gene (reference sequence). The length of the CDR3 is 16 residues. Trimming removed 4 bases from V and 4 bases from J, with 14 bases in between. In DNA form, the CDR3 reads TGTGCCAGCAGCTCGCCAGGGGCGAGAGGGGCCAACGTCCTGACTTTC. Translating gives CASSSPGARGANVLTF.

This clonotype was seen a few times. The chain joins TRBV7-6 to TRBJ1-2; maybe TRBD1 (6 bases). The CDR3 extends over 14 amino acids. V shed 1 base and J shed 4 bases, with 10 bases lying between them. Germline lookup yields CDR1 SGHVS and CDR2 FNYEAQ. CDR3 region: CASSLGGTSYGYTF. DNA for the CDR3: TGTGCCAGCAGCTTAGGGGGGACATCCTATGGCTACACCTTC.

This clonotype was found a few times. This rearrangement joins TRBV7-9 to TRBJ1-5, with D unclear. The CDR3 totals 12 residues. The ends were cut back, 1 base at V and 9 bases at J, with 7 bases in the middle. Germline V gene sequence: CDR1 SEHNR, CDR2 FQNEAQ (reference sequence). The CDR3: CASSLEDLPQHF. CDR3 in DNA: TGTGCCAGCAGCTTAGAAGACTTGCCCCAGCATTTT.

The sample holds a few counts of this clonotype. This chain connects TRBV6-2 or TRBV6-3 to TRBJ1-2; D is unresolved. The CDR3 has 11 amino acids. Trimming removed 6 bases from V and 5 bases from J, with 7 bases in between. Germline CDR1 MNHEY, CDR2 SVGEGT. CDR3 sequence reads: CASRIEYGYTF. The CDR3 nucleotides read TGTGCCAGCAGGATAGAGTATGGCTACACCTTC.

This clonotype has only one observation. The chain joins TRBV18 to TRBJ2-1; perhaps TRBD1 as D (7 bases). Germline CDR1 KGHSH, CDR2 LQKENI. V was cut by 0 bases and J by 2 bases, with 11 bases left in between. This CDR3 is 16 amino acids long. The CDR3 loop is CASSPPAGTAYNEQFF. The CDR3 DNA sequence: TGTGCCAGCTCACCACCGGCGGGGACAGCCTACAATGAGCAGTTCTTC.